The 22 T cell receptor beta chains below come from one sample, sequenced in a study of blood T cell repertoires in COVID-19. TCRdb's copy holds only in-frame clones and misses some; the assay was immunoSEQ multiplex PCR. The sample contains more than 300,000 clones, about 90% of which appear only once. Sequenced input: PBMCs or T cells enriched from blood (not recorded which). Source of these receptors: a woman aged 25 to 39 who had recovered from COVID-19.

J is TRBJ2-3 and V is TRBV5-1; D is ambiguous. The CDR3 consists of 12 residues. Trimming cost V 0 bases and J 6 bases, with 5 bases left between them. The germline V gene encodes CDR1 SGHRS and CDR2 YFSETQ. The CDR3 DNA reads TGCGCCAGCAGCTTGGAGAGGGATACGCAGTATTTT. Translation: CASSLERDTQYF. The whole variable domain, filled in from reference TRBV5-1 and TRBJ2-3, reads KAGVTQTPRYLIKTRGQQVTLSCSPISGHRSVSWYQQTPGQGLQFLFEYFSETQRNKGNFPGRFSGRQFSNSRSEMNVSTLELGDSALYLCASSLERDTQYFGPGTRLTVL.

This clone appeared a few times. V usage is TRBV2 and J usage is TRBJ2-7, with 9 bases fitting TRBD1. V was pared by 6 bases and J by 4 bases, with 13 bases of the junction left unmatched. Germline values: CDR1 SNHLY, CDR2 FYNNEI. The length of the CDR3 is 16 residues. DNA for the CDR3: TGTGCCAGCAGAGCATTTCCGGGACAGGGACGGTACGAGCAGTACTTC. Protein: CASRAFPGQGRYEQYF.

The chain joins TRBV7-2 to TRBJ1-1; the D is unclear. CDR1 SGHTA and CDR2 FQGNSA come from the germline V gene. Trimming stripped 1 base from V and 8 bases from J, with 8 bases between. CDR3 length: 12 residues. The chain's CDR3 is CASSLVEGEAFF. In DNA form, the CDR3 reads TGTGCCAGCAGCTTAGTGGAGGGCGAAGCTTTCTTT.

The rearrangement joins TRBV5-1 to TRBJ1-5; a weak D match, TRBD1 (6 bases). The CDR3 is 16 amino acids. With 0 bases removed from V and 2 bases from J, the gap between germline ends came to 12 bases. Per germline, CDR1 SGHRS and CDR2 YFSETQ. DNA of the CDR3: TGCGCCAGCAGCTTGGAAGGGGGATGGGGCAATCAGCCCCAGCATTTT. Its translation is CASSLEGGWGNQPQHF.

The gene calls are TRBV21-1 and TRBJ1-5. TRBV21-1 is noted as a pseudogene. The CDR3 length is 14 residues. The CDR3 loop is CASSKASGNQPQHF. The CDR3 DNA reads TGTGCCAGCAGCAAAGCTTCGGGGAATCAGCCCCAGCATTTT.

V and J are TRBV7-2 and TRBJ1-4; D gene uncertain. V was trimmed by 2 bases and J by 0 bases, leaving 7 bases between them. The CDR3 extends over 15 amino acids. Germline-derived CDR1 and CDR2 are SGHTA and FQGNSA. The CDR3 bases are TGTGCCAGCAGCTTAAATCAGGCAACTAATGAAAAACTGTTTTTT. This encodes CASSLNQATNEKLFF. Together with reference TRBV7-2 and TRBJ1-4, the CDR3 gives the full variable domain: GAGVSQSPSNKVTEKGKDVELRCDPISGHTALYWYRQSLGQGLEFLIYFQGNSAPDKSGLPSDRFSAERTGGSVSTLTIQRTQQEDSAVYLCASSLNQATNEKLFFGSGTQLSVL.

The chain joins TRBV28 to TRBJ2-7, with a weak D call TRBD2 (6 bases). This CDR3 has 13 residues. The V end was cut by 6 bases, the J end by 7 bases, with 16 bases between. Germline V gene lookup returns CDR1 MDHEN and CDR2 SYDVKM. CDR3 nucleotide sequence: TGTGCCAGCAGCCTAAGCGGGCCGTCTGAGCAGTACTTC. The encoded protein is CASSLSGPSEQYF.

The J gene is TRBJ2-3, the V gene TRBV27; D is unresolved. Germline V lookup: CDR1 MNHEY, CDR2 SMNVEV (reference sequence). The CDR3 contains 16 residues. V was shortened by 4 bases and J by 2 bases, with 16 bases between the two germline ends. As DNA, the CDR3 is TGTGCCAGCAGTTCAAAAAAAAGAGAAATCACAGATACGCAGTATTTT. As protein: CASSSKKREITDTQYF.

The rearrangement joins TRBV6-5 to TRBJ2-7; D unclear. V lost 2 bases to trimming and J lost 3 bases, with 11 bases between them. Germline CDR1 MNHEY, CDR2 SVGAGI. There are 14 residues in the CDR3. CDR3 DNA: TGTGCCAGCAGTTACACCGGCGGAAACTACGAGCAGTACTTC. It specifies CASSYTGGNYEQYF.

This clone has only one observation. This chain links TRBV28 with TRBJ1-2; the D gene is possibly TRBD1 (6 bases). V gave up 3 bases and J gave up 1 base, with 21 bases separating them. Germline-derived CDR1 and CDR2 are MDHEN and SYDVKM. The CDR3 covers 18 residues. The CDR3 reads CASSFMWMTTGLNYGYTF. The CDR3 coding sequence is TGTGCCAGCAGTTTCATGTGGATGACGACAGGTCTTAACTATGGCTACACCTTC.

The rearrangement uses TRBV27 and TRBJ1-1, with a weak D call TRBD1 (6 bases). The germline V and J ends were trimmed by 4 bases and 0 bases, with 18 bases remaining between them. Germline CDR1 and CDR2: MNHEY and SMNVEV (reference sequence). The length of the CDR3 is 17 residues. The CDR3 loop is CASSSYASDSMNTEAFF. The CDR3, as DNA: TGTGCCAGCAGTTCATATGCCTCGGACAGCATGAACACTGAAGCTTTCTTT.

The chain's CDR3 is CASRAGTGSSYEQYF. DNA for the CDR3: TGCGCCAGCAGAGCCGGGACAGGCAGCTCCTACGAGCAGTACTTC. The J gene is TRBJ2-7, the V gene TRBV5-1; 8 bases map to TRBD1. This CDR3 comprises 15 residues. The J segment lost 0 bases and the V segment lost 5 bases, leaving 7 bases of the junction unmatched. Germline V gene lookup returns CDR1 SGHRS and CDR2 YFSETQ.

The CDR3 is CASSLSGGLAYEQYF. CDR3 nucleotide sequence: TGTGCCAGCAGCCTTAGCGGGGGGCTCGCCTACGAGCAGTACTTC. This sequence joins TRBV5-5 and TRBJ2-7; TRBD2 matches at 10 bases. CDR1 and CDR2 from the germline V gene are SGHKS and YYEKEE (reference sequence). The CDR3 is made up of 15 amino acids. V was pared by 4 bases and J by 2 bases, with 6 bases of the junction left unmatched.

This CDR3 is CASSQSGGGTEAFF. The CDR3 region has the DNA TGTGCCAGCAGCCAATCGGGGGGCGGCACTGAAGCTTTCTTT. The chain combines TRBV3-1 (or the pseudogene TRBV3-2) with TRBJ1-1; maybe TRBD1 (6 bases). The CDR3 is 14 amino acids. Looked up from germline, CDR1 is LGHDT and CDR2 is YNNKEL (reference sequence). V was pared by 2 bases and J by 4 bases, with 11 bases between.

This chain links TRBV5-1 with TRBJ1-2; 8 bases fit TRBD1. CDR3 length: 13 residues. With V trimmed by 4 bases and J by 5 bases, 4 bases remained unmatched. Germline CDR1 and CDR2: SGHRS and YFSETQ. For the CDR3, the DNA is TGCGCCAGCAGCCATCGGACAGGGTATGGCTACACCTTC. It translates to CASSHRTGYGYTF.

V is TRBV27 and J is TRBJ2-2; 9 bases fit TRBD2. CDR1 is MNHEY, CDR2 SMNVEV, per germline (reference sequence). The CDR3 length is 19 residues. V lost 2 bases, J lost 5 bases, and 15 bases stayed unmatched. The CDR3 DNA follows: TGTGCCAGCAGTTTAAGGGAAATGGTTTTTAGCGGGAGTACCGGGGAGCTGTTTTTT. Its translation is CASSLREMVFSGSTGELFF.

The chain has TRBV4-2 and TRBJ1-5, with a weak D call TRBD1 (6 bases). There are 14 residues in the CDR3. The germline CDR1 and CDR2 sequences are LGHNA and YNFKEQ. Trimming left V 8 bases short and J 5 bases short, with 16 bases between. CDR3 protein: CASSPTGTHQPQHF. The CDR3 bases are TGTGCCAGCTCCCCGACAGGCACCCATCAGCCCCAGCATTTT.

The V gene is TRBV27, the J gene TRBJ2-1; TRBD1 might be the D (7 bases). Trimming cost V 5 bases and J 2 bases, with 13 bases left between them. Germline V gene lookup returns CDR1 MNHEY and CDR2 SMNVEV (reference sequence). The CDR3 has 15 residues. The CDR3 loop is CASSVEGATYNEQFF. Written as DNA, the CDR3 is TGTGCCAGCAGTGTGGAGGGGGCAACCTACAATGAGCAGTTCTTC.

The chain uses TRBV5-1 and TRBJ2-7; 8 nucleotides line up with TRBD1. Trimming cost V 3 bases and J 2 bases; bases outside gene matches: 10. The CDR3 contains 16 residues. Germline values: CDR1 SGHRS, CDR2 YFSETQ. CDR3 protein: CASSSSLDRVTYEQYF. As DNA, the CDR3 is TGCGCCAGCAGCTCCAGTCTGGACAGGGTGACCTACGAGCAGTACTTC.

CDR3 bases: TGTGCCAGCAGCGTAGCTACTAGTAGAACAGATACGCAGTATTTT. It encodes CASSVATSRTDTQYF. V usage is TRBV9 and J usage is TRBJ2-3, with D perhaps matching TRBD2 (5 bases). Germline V gene lookup returns CDR1 SGDLS and CDR2 YYNGEE. V lost 0 bases and J lost 3, with 11 bases in between. The CDR3 sequence is 15 residues long.

This chain joins TRBV19 and TRBJ2-1; 7 bases align to TRBD2. The germline gives CDR1 LNHDA, CDR2 SQIVND (reference sequence). This CDR3 region has 15 residues. V trimming: 2 bases; J trimming: 5 bases; junction bases outside the gene matches: 6. This chain's CDR3 is CASSIRRGRDNEQFF. DNA of the CDR3: TGTGCCAGTAGTATACGACGGGGGAGGGACAATGAGCAGTTCTTC.

This rearrangement joins TRBV5-1 to TRBJ1-1, with D maybe TRBD1 (5 bases). The CDR3 covers 13 residues. V dropped 5 bases and J dropped 0 bases, with 8 bases sitting between them. Germline assignment: CDR1 SGHRS and CDR2 YFSETQ. The CDR3 is CASRSGMNTEAFF. The DNA for the CDR3 is TGCGCCAGCAGATCAGGGATGAACACTGAAGCTTTCTTT.